This T cell receptor (beta chain) is drawn from a study of blood T cell repertoires in COVID-19. Overall study: PBMCs, B-cell-depleted T cells, or T cells were the source of the cDNA or gDNA that made up the material.

Source study methods: For nucleated cells, counts were estimated from reference gene primer amplification. Data came from immunoSEQ multiplex PCR; TCRdb stores just in-frame clones and leaves some out. V and J calls and clone size are given by that table; D and trimming were obtained from the DNA. The profile shows roughly 150,000 clones, almost 85% of them singletons. One Seattle source followed patients from active infection through their disease course. V lost 0 bases, J lost 4 bases, and 3 bases stayed unmatched. In germline, CDR1 is LGHNA, CDR2 YNFKEQ. There are 15 residues in the CDR3. Sequencing used peripheral blood. This clonotype was obtained from an elderly woman with COVID-19, enrolled during active disease. The chain carries TRBV4-2 and TRBJ1-1; TRBD1 matches at 9 bases. CDR3 nucleotides: TGTGCCAGCAGCCAAGAGGGGACAGGGTTCACTGAAGCTTTCTTT. Its protein product is CASSQEGTGFTEAFF.